This T cell receptor (beta chain) was identified in a study of OX40 agonist ivuxolimab in advanced cancers. Study information: An agonistic anti-OX40 (CD134) antibody, ivuxolimab, was used to treat the patients.

Study observations and caveats: Among T cells, CD8+ cells averaged more expanded clones than CD4+ cells.

Method: immunoSEQ multiplex PCR; TCRdb's copy keeps in-frame clones and lacks some. Found here are approximately 62,000 clones, around 92% of them singletons; the top ten hold about an eighth. CDR1 and CDR2 from the germline V gene are SGHVS and FNYEAQ. Trimming took 1 base from V and 8 from J, leaving 14 bases between them. The CDR3 consists of 14 residues. As for this clone: Its antigen is unidentified.

The sequence was obtained from an adult with an advanced solid tumor such as melanoma, head and neck, liver or kidney cancer. V and J are TRBV7-6 and TRBJ1-2, with a weak D call TRBD1 (6 bases). This specimen consisted of CD4+ or CD8+ T cells sorted from blood, obtained in a trial of the OX40 agonist ivuxolimab. This CDR3 is CASSLGEGVRGYTF. In nucleotides, the CDR3 is TGTGCCAGCAGCTTAGGGGAGGGGGTGAGGGGCTACACCTTC. Combining the CDR3 with reference TRBV7-6 and TRBJ1-2 gives the whole variable domain GAGVSQSPRYKVTKRGQDVALRCDPISGHVSLYWYRQALGQGPEFLTYFNYEAQQDKSGLPNDRFSAERPEGSISTLTIQRTEQRDSAMYRCASSLGEGVRGYTFGSGTRLTVV.